These 13 T cell receptor beta chains originate from one sample sequenced in a study of shared clonotypes between healthy human individuals (dated by TCRdb to 2020 to 2021). Library prep was done by the immunoSEQ multiplex PCR assay. In its TCRdb copy, this immuneACCESS table keeps in-frame sequences only and misses some clones. Where compared with another copy, unresolved V genes explain less than half of these, and the others have no known cause. In this sample the table shows under 850,000 clones, roughly two thirds of which occur a single time. Less than 2% of the sample is held by the ten biggest clonotypes. Sequencing was performed on memory CD4+ T cells sorted from blood. Reading the label with the study, this specimen's cell subset or site is: CD45RA-negative fraction. The receptor set was obtained from a young woman in good health.

The chain is built from TRBV18 and TRBJ1-1, with D unresolved. CDR1 and CDR2 (germline): KGHSH, LQKENI. V was clipped by 1 base and J by 11 bases, with 14 bases between them. CDR3 length equals 13 residues. The CDR3 DNA reads TGTGCCAGCTCACCACAACGCGGGAAGGATGCTTTCTTT. Its translation is CASSPQRGKDAFF.

The chain combines TRBV7-9 with TRBJ2-7, with a tentative D call TRBD2 (6 bases). The V gene's germline CDR1 is SEHNR and CDR2 FQNEAQ (reference sequence). Between the trimmed V and J ends, which lost 5 bases and 5 bases, there was a span of 13 bases. The CDR3 consists of 13 residues. CDR3 loop: CASSPLASDEQYF. The CDR3 DNA is TGTGCCAGCAGCCCTCTAGCGAGCGACGAGCAGTACTTC.

The chain couples TRBV6-5 to TRBJ2-1; D possibly corresponds to TRBD2 (5 bases). The CDR3 extends over 12 amino acids. V gave up 4 bases and J gave up 9 bases, with 10 bases separating them. From germline, CDR1 is MNHEY and CDR2 SVGAGI. CDR3 loop: CASSSYGGEQFF. Here the CDR3 DNA reads TGTGCCAGCAGTTCGTACGGAGGTGAGCAGTTCTTC.

This clone was recorded only once. CDR3 loop: CASNTGSDYGYTF. For the CDR3, the DNA is TGTGCCAGCAATACAGGTTCGGACTATGGCTACACCTTC. The gene calls are TRBV6-5 and TRBJ1-2; tentative D call: TRBD1 (5 bases). Germline V gives CDR1 MNHEY, CDR2 SVGAGI. The CDR3 length is 13 residues. The V end was cut by 7 bases, the J end by 3 bases, with 12 bases between.

This chain joins TRBV28 and TRBJ1-5, with a tentative D call TRBD1 (6 bases). CDR1 and CDR2 (germline): MDHEN, SYDVKM. Trimming removed 3 bases at V and 7 bases at J, with 13 bases between. The CDR3 loop spans 14 amino acids. CDR3 region: CASSLRDMGQPQHF. As DNA, the CDR3 is TGTGCCAGCAGTTTGCGGGACATGGGGCAGCCCCAGCATTTT.

As to this clone: The same CDR3 is also encoded by other DNA sequences in this sample. The chain is built from TRBV7-3 and TRBJ2-3, with D possibly matching TRBD2 (7 bases). The CDR3 is 14 amino acids. CDR1 SGHTA and CDR2 FQGTGA come from the germline V gene. V lost 2 bases and J 2 bases, leaving 8 bases between the germline ends. The CDR3 bases are TGTGCCAGCAGCTTAGCGGGGGCCACAGATACGCAGTATTTT. This encodes CASSLAGATDTQYF.

The chain is built from TRBV5-6 and TRBJ1-2; the match to TRBD1 covers 7 bases. Germline CDR1 is SGHDT and CDR2 is YYEEEE. CDR3 length: 14 amino acids. J was trimmed by 2 bases and V by 4 bases; bases with no gene match: 5. The chain's CDR3 is CASSRQGQNYGYTF. The CDR3 DNA is TGTGCCAGCAGCCGACAGGGACAGAACTATGGCTACACCTTC.

This clone has at least ten counts. V is TRBV28 and J is TRBJ1-1, with D hard to call. This CDR3 comprises 14 residues. The germline V gene encodes CDR1 MDHEN and CDR2 SYDVKM. Trimming took off 7 bases at V and 0 bases at J, with 12 bases between the two ends. CDR3 region: CASKRVGVNTEAFF. CDR3 nucleotides: TGTGCCAGCAAAAGGGTCGGAGTGAACACTGAAGCTTTCTTT.

The gene calls are TRBV29-1 and TRBJ1-2, with D hard to call. Germline V gene sequence: CDR1 SQVTM, CDR2 ANQGSEA. Between the trimmed V and J ends, which lost 2 bases and 1 base, there was a span of 8 bases. CDR3 length equals 13 residues. In nucleotides, the CDR3 is TGCAGCGTTGAAATTCTTCTTAACTATGGCTACACCTTC. It specifies CSVEILLNYGYTF.

CDR3 sequence: CASSLNPLENTGELFF. As DNA, the CDR3 is TGCGCCAGCAGCTTGAACCCTTTAGAGAACACCGGGGAGCTGTTTTTT. The gene calls are TRBV5-1 and TRBJ2-2; no clear D gene. Per the germline V gene, CDR1 is SGHRS and CDR2 is YFSETQ. This CDR3 is 16 amino acids long. Trimming removed 1 base from V and 1 base from J, with 11 bases in between.

Only a few counts were recorded for this clone. The rearrangement uses TRBV7-8 and TRBJ2-1, with 12 positions matching TRBD2. Trimming took 1 base from V and 7 from J; bases not matched to a gene: 2. The CDR3 has 15 amino acids. Germline assignment: CDR1 SGHVS and CDR2 FQNEAQ. CDR3 amino acids: CASSLGTSGTNEQFF. The CDR3 DNA follows: TGTGCCAGCAGCTTAGGGACTAGCGGGACAAATGAGCAGTTCTTC. The variable domain in full, completed from reference TRBV7-8 and TRBJ2-1, reads GAGVSQSPRYKVAKRGQDVALRCDPISGHVSLFWYQQALGQGPEFLTYFQNEAQLDKSGLPSDRFFAERPEGSVSTLKIQRTQQEDSAVYLCASSLGTSGTNEQFFGPGTRLTVL.

V is TRBV11-2 and J is TRBJ1-1; a weak D match, TRBD1 (5 bases). V shed 4 bases and J shed 2 bases, with 8 bases lying between them. The germline gives CDR1 SGHAT, CDR2 FQNNGV. CDR3 length: 13 residues. The CDR3 DNA follows: TGTGCCAGCAGCTGGGGGGGAAACACTGAAGCTTTCTTT. Translation gives CASSWGGNTEAFF.

The chain uses TRBV7-6 and TRBJ2-5, with a weak D call TRBD1 (6 bases). The CDR3 is 13 amino acids. V was trimmed by 1 base and J by 3 bases, leaving 6 bases between them. The germline V gene encodes CDR1 SGHVS and CDR2 FNYEAQ. For the CDR3, the DNA is TGTGCCAGCAGCTTAGGGACAGAAGAGACCCAGTACTTC. Translated, it gives CASSLGTEETQYF.